Following are 17 T cell receptor beta chains from one sample sequenced in a study of identical twins (dated by TCRdb to about 2016). Receptor amplification or capture employed 5' RACE. Sequenced on an Illumina HiSeq 2000. TCRdb itself trimmed the public reads at Q25 with fastp, ran MiXCR and retained productive beta chains. Each entry is one CDR3 protein sequence, shown with its most common DNA and genes. This sample is represented by about 690,000 distinct CDR3 sequences; 5.5% to 6.5% of them were singletons. Of the sample, approximately 2% falls within the top ten clones. The sample comprised naive T cells sorted from blood. The cell subset or site label for this specimen denotes: cells isolated with a human naive T-cell isolation kit. All receptors derive from a man between 18 and 35 years old in good health.

Many counts were recorded for this clonotype. J is TRBJ2-3 and V is TRBV20-1; TRBD2 agrees at 10 bases. The CDR3 totals 17 residues. V was pared by 3 bases and J by 2 bases, with 11 bases of the junction left unmatched. The germline V gene has CDR1 DFQATT and CDR2 SNEGSKA (reference sequence). The CDR3 coding sequence is TGCAGTGCTAGTCTGCTAGCGGGAGCCACTTCCACAGATACGCAGTATTTT. Translating it yields CSASLLAGATSTDTQYF.

This clonotype was seen repeatedly, ten times or more. This chain joins TRBV12-3 or TRBV12-4 and TRBJ2-1; 10 nucleotides match TRBD2. The CDR3 runs 17 residues. Germline trimming cut 1 base from V and 9 bases from J; bases unmatched to any gene: 12. CDR3 DNA: TGTGCCAGCAGTTTAGGGTCTAGCGGGAGAGGTGGCGGTGAGCAGTTCTTC. It yields the protein CASSLGSSGRGGGEQFF.

The rearrangement uses TRBV5-1 and TRBJ2-5; D gene uncertain. Germline CDR1 reads SGHRS; CDR2 reads YFSETQ. Trimming stripped 2 bases from V and 4 bases from J, with 15 bases between. This CDR3 has 15 residues. The CDR3 DNA reads as TGCGCCAGCAGCTTAAGACCAGAACTGCCAGAGACCCAGTACTTC. Translated: CASSLRPELPETQYF. Based on the CDR3 plus reference TRBV5-1 and TRBJ2-5, the full variable domain is KAGVTQTPRYLIKTRGQQVTLSCSPISGHRSVSWYQQTPGQGLQFLFEYFSETQRNKGNFPGRFSGRQFSNSRSEMNVSTLELGDSALYLCASSLRPELPETQYFGPGTRLLVL.

In its sample, this clonotype was seen a few times. The chain combines TRBV7-8 with TRBJ2-1; D might be TRBD1 (5 bases). V was shortened by 6 bases and J by 4 bases, with 22 bases between the two germline ends. Germline lookup yields CDR1 SGHVS and CDR2 FQNEAQ. The CDR3 is 17 amino acids. CDR3 sequence: CASRLRIGQGPYNEQFF. Written as DNA, the CDR3 is TGTGCCAGCAGGCTTAGAATCGGCCAGGGTCCGTACAATGAGCAGTTCTTC.

This clonotype occurred many times. V usage is TRBV12-3 or TRBV12-4 and J usage is TRBJ1-3; D uncertain. V shed 6 bases and J shed 1 base, with 10 bases lying between them. The CDR3 has 14 residues. CDR3 sequence reads: CASSSRASGNTIYF. The CDR3 bases are TGTGCCAGCAGCAGCCGTGCGTCTGGAAACACCATATATTTT.

This chain uses TRBV12-3 or TRBV12-4 with TRBJ2-1; D might be TRBD1 (6 bases). V lost 6 bases to trimming and J lost 0 bases, with 12 bases between them. The CDR3 extends over 15 amino acids. CDR3: CASRRDRLSYNEQFF. The CDR3 DNA reads TGTGCCAGCAGGCGCGACAGGCTCTCCTACAATGAGCAGTTCTTC.

The chain couples TRBV6-2 or TRBV6-3 to TRBJ2-5, with TRBD2 identical over 9 bases. This CDR3 contains 14 residues. V dropped 5 bases and J dropped 5; count of bases not matched to a gene: 6. Germline-derived CDR1 and CDR2 are MNHEY and SVGEGT. The DNA of the CDR3 is TGTGCCAGCAGTCGAGGACTAGCGAGGGAGACCCAGTACTTC. Its translation: CASSRGLARETQYF.

This clonotype was seen more than once but under ten times. The chain uses TRBV3-1 and TRBJ1-1; perhaps TRBD1 as D (5 bases). CDR3 length equals 16 residues. Looked up from germline, CDR1 is LGHDT and CDR2 is YNNKEL (reference sequence). Trimming pared 1 base from V and 5 bases from J, leaving 17 bases between. The CDR3 protein is CASSQAGGAKNTEAFF. As DNA, the CDR3 is TGTGCCAGCAGCCAAGCGGGCGGGGCCAAGAATACTGAAGCTTTCTTT.

This clonotype was counted ten times or more. The chain joins TRBV5-6 to TRBJ1-1; 7 nucleotides agree with TRBD1. CDR1 and CDR2 from the germline V gene are SGHDT and YYEEEE. The CDR3 covers 13 residues. V lost 2 bases to trimming and J lost 5 bases; unmatched junction nucleotides: 3. In nucleotides, the CDR3 is TGTGCCAGCAGCTTTCCACAGGGGACTGAAGCTTTCTTT. Its translation is CASSFPQGTEAFF.

In this sample, this clonotype turned up many times. The chain has TRBV6-5 and TRBJ1-2; 7 bases fit TRBD1. Germline CDR1 and CDR2: MNHEY and SVGAGI. CDR3 length equals 17 residues. The ends lost 0 bases at V and 4 bases at J; junction bases unmatched: 11. This chain's CDR3 is CASSYSRLGDSVYGYTF. CDR3 sequence (DNA): TGTGCCAGCAGTTACTCGAGACTCGGGGACAGTGTCTATGGCTACACCTTC.

In DNA, the CDR3 is TGTGCCAGCAGGTCTAAAACAGGGGGCAGGGAGACCCAGTACTTC. As protein: CASRSKTGGRETQYF. V gene TRBV6-1 combines with J gene TRBJ2-5; 9 nucleotides align to TRBD1. From germline, CDR1 is MNHNS and CDR2 SASEGT. V lost 6 bases, J lost 5 bases, and 10 bases stayed unmatched. There are 15 residues in the CDR3.

This clonotype was seen at least ten times. The genes are TRBV6-1 and TRBJ2-1; 8 bases agree with TRBD2. Germline CDR1 is MNHNS and CDR2 is SASEGT. This CDR3 is 16 amino acids long. V gave up 7 bases and J gave up 8 bases; unmatched junction bases: 16. CDR3 bases: TGTGCCAGCACAGACAAGCCCCAGCGGGAGTGGTATGAGCAGTTCTTC. Amino acids: CASTDKPQREWYEQFF.

This clonotype was recorded many times. The chain employs TRBV5-1 and TRBJ2-7; the D gene is possibly TRBD2 (7 bases). The CDR3 extends over 16 amino acids. The ends were cut back, 0 bases at V and 4 bases at J, with 17 bases in the middle. CDR1 is SGHRS and CDR2 is YFSETQ in the germline V gene. The CDR3 nucleotides read TGCGCCAGCAGCTTGGCCTCGGGGGGCCTCAAGTACGAGCAGTACTTC. Translating gives CASSLASGGLKYEQYF.

This clonotype occurred a few times. The V and J genes are TRBV15 and TRBJ2-1; 12 bases match TRBD2. Losses at the gene ends were 3 bases for V and 4 bases for J; bases not matched to a gene: 7. Per germline, CDR1 LNHNV and CDR2 YYDKDF (reference sequence). The CDR3 has 17 amino acids. This CDR3 is CATSSPGGLAGYNEQFF. The DNA for the CDR3 is TGTGCCACCAGCAGTCCGGGTGGACTAGCGGGATACAATGAGCAGTTCTTC.

This clonotype showed up many times. The chain carries TRBV20-1 and TRBJ2-7; the match to TRBD2 covers 7 bases. V gave up 1 base and J gave up 4 bases; unmatched junction bases: 10. CDR1 DFQATT and CDR2 SNEGSKA come from the germline V gene (reference sequence). The CDR3 runs to 15 residues. The CDR3 sequence: CSARVPSSGKYEQYF. Written as DNA, the CDR3 is TGCAGTGCTAGAGTCCCATCGAGCGGGAAATACGAGCAGTACTTC.

This clonotype was picked up many times. The chain links TRBV6-1 to TRBJ2-5, with 8 bases aligning to TRBD1. Germline CDR1 MNHNS, CDR2 SASEGT. The CDR3 contains 15 residues. J gave up 1 base and V 5 bases, and 6 bases lay outside the gene matches. CDR3 protein: CASSPGTGSQETQYF. For the CDR3, the DNA is TGTGCCAGCAGTCCCGGGACAGGCAGCCAAGAGACCCAGTACTTC.

This clonotype was counted many times. This chain connects TRBV18 to TRBJ1-6; D is unresolved. CDR1 and CDR2 from the germline V gene are KGHSH and LQKENI. Trimming removed 4 bases at V and 7 bases at J, with 5 bases between. The CDR3 has 12 amino acids. The CDR3 reads CASSRVNSPLHF. The DNA for the CDR3 is TGTGCCAGCTCACGAGTAAATTCACCCCTCCACTTT.